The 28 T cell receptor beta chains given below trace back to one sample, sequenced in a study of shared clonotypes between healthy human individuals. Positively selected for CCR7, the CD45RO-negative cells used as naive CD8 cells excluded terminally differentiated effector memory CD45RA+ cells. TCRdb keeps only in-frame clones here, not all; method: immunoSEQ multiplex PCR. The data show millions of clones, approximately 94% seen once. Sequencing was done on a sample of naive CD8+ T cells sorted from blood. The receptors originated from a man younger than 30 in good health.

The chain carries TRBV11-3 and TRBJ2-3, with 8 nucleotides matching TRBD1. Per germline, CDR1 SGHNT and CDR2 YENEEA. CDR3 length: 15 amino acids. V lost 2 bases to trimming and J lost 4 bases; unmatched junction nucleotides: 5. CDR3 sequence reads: CASSLRTGPADTQYF. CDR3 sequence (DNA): TGTGCCAGCAGCTTAAGGACAGGGCCCGCAGATACGCAGTATTTT.

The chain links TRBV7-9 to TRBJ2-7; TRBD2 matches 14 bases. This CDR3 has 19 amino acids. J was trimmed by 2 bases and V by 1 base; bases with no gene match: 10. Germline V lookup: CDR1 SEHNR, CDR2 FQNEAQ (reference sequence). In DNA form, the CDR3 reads TGTGCCAGCAGCTTAGTAGGGACTAGCGGGGGTAAAACCGCCTACGAGCAGTACTTC. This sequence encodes CASSLVGTSGGKTAYEQYF.

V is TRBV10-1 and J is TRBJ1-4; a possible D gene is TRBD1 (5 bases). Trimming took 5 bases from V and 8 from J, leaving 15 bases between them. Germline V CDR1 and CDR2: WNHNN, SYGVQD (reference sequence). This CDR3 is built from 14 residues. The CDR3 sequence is CASSTSQRGEKLFF. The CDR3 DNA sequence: TGCGCCAGCAGTACTTCTCAACGGGGGGAAAAACTGTTTTTT.

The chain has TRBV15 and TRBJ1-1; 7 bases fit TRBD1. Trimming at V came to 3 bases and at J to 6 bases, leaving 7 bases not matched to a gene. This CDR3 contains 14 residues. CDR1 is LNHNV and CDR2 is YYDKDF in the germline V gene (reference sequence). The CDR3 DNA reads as TGTGCCACCAGCAGCTCGCAGGGGGAGGCTGAAGCTTTCTTT. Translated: CATSSSQGEAEAFF.

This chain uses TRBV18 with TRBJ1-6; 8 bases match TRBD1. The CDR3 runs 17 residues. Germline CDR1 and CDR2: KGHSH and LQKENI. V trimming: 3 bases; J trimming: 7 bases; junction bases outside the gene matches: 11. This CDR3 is CASSPSVPRTGNSPLHF. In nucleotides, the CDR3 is TGTGCCAGCTCACCGTCTGTCCCCAGGACAGGGAATTCACCCCTCCACTTT.

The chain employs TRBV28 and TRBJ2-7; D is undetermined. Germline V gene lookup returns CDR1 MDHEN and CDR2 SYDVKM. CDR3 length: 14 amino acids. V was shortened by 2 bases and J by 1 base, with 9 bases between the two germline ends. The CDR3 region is CASSLGVISYEQYF. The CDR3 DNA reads TGTGCCAGCAGTTTAGGGGTTATTTCCTACGAGCAGTACTTC.

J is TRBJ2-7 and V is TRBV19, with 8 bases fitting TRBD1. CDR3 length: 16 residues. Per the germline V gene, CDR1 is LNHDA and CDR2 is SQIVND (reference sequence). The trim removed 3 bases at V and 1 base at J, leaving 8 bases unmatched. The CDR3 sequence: CASSIGRGLLSYEQYF. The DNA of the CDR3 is TGTGCCAGTAGTATCGGCAGGGGGCTTTTATCCTACGAGCAGTACTTC.

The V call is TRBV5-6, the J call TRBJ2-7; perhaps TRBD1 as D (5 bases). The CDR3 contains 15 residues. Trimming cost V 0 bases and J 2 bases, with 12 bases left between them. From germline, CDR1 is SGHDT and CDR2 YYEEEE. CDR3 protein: CASSLAVTGPYEQYF. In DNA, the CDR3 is TGTGCCAGCAGCTTGGCGGTCACAGGTCCCTACGAGCAGTACTTC. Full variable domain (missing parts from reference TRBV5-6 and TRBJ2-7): DAGVTQSPTHLIKTRGQQVTLRCSPKSGHDTVSWYQQALGQGPQFIFQYYEEEERQRGNFPDRFSGHQFPNYSSELNVNALLLGDSALYLCASSLAVTGPYEQYFGPGTRLTVT.

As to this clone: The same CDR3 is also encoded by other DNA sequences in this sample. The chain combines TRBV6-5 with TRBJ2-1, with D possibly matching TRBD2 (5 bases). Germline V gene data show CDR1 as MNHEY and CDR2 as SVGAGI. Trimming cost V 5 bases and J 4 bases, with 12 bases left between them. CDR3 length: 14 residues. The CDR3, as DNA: TGTGCCAGCAGTCTCTCCGGGGATTACAATGAGCAGTTCTTC. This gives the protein CASSLSGDYNEQFF.

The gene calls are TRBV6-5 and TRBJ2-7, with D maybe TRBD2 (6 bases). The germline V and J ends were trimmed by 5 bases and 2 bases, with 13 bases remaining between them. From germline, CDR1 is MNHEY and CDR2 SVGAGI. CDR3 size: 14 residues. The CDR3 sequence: CASSGGYEAYEQYF. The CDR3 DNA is TGTGCCAGCAGTGGGGGGTATGAGGCCTACGAGCAGTACTTC.

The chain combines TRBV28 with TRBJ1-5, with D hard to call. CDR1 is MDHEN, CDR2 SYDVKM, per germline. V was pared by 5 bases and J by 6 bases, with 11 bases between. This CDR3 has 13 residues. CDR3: CASSTPSGQPQHF. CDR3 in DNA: TGTGCCAGCAGTACTCCGTCGGGTCAGCCCCAGCATTTT.

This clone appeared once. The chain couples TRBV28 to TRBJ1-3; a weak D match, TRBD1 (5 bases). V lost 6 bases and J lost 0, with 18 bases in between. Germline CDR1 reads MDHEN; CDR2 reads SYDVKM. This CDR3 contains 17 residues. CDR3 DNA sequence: TGTGCCAGCAGCTCGACCCAGACAGATGACTCTGGAAACACCATATATTTT. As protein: CASSSTQTDDSGNTIYF.

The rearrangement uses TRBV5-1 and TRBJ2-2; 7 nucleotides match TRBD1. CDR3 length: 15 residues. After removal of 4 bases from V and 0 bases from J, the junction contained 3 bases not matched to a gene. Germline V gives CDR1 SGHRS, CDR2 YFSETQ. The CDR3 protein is CASSVGTANTGELFF. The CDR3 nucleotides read TGCGCCAGCAGCGTCGGGACAGCGAACACCGGGGAGCTGTTTTTT.

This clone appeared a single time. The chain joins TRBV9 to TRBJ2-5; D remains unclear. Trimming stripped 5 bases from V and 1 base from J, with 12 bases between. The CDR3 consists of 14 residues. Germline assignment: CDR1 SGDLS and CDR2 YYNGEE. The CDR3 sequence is CASSRRPIQETQYF. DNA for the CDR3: TGTGCCAGCAGTAGAAGACCCATCCAAGAGACCCAGTACTTC. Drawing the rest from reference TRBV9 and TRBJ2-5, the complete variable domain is DSGVTQTPKHLITATGQRVTLRCSPRSGDLSVYWYQQSLDQGLQFLIQYYNGEERAKGNILERFSAQQFPDLHSELNLSSLELGDSALYFCASSRRPIQETQYFGPGTRLLVL.

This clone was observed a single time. The CDR3 protein is CASSQVLRTGGDSPLHF. CDR3 sequence (DNA): TGCGCCAGCAGCCAAGTTTTGAGGACAGGGGGAGATTCACCCCTCCACTTT. This chain links TRBV4-1 with TRBJ1-6, with 10 bases lining up with TRBD1. This CDR3 is 17 amino acids long. V lost 1 base to trimming and J lost 8 bases; unmatched junction nucleotides: 8. CDR1 is MGHRA and CDR2 is YSYEKL in the germline V gene.

CDR3 coding DNA: TGTGCCACCAGCAGAGCGGGGACTAGCGGCGACAATGAGCAGTTCTTC. It yields the protein CATSRAGTSGDNEQFF. This chain joins TRBV15 and TRBJ2-1; 11 bases line up with TRBD2. The V segment lost 1 base and the J segment 5 bases; nucleotides outside the gene matches: 4. The CDR3 is 16 amino acids. Germline-derived CDR1 and CDR2 are LNHNV and YYDKDF (reference sequence).

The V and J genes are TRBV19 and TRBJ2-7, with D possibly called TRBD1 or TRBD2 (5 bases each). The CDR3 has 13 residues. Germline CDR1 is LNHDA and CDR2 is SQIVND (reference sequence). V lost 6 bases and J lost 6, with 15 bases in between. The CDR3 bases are TGTGCCAGTAGGGACGTTACGAGGGGCGAGCAGTACTTC. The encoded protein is CASRDVTRGEQYF.

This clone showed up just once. CDR3 in amino acids: CASSHGTSGGSSYEQYF. The CDR3 DNA reads TGTGCCAGCAGCCACGGGACTAGCGGGGGGTCCTCCTACGAGCAGTACTTC. The chain couples TRBV5-6 to TRBJ2-7, with 15 nucleotides matching TRBD2. Germline trimming cut 4 bases from V and 0 bases from J; bases unmatched to any gene: 5. This CDR3 is built from 17 residues. Germline V CDR1 and CDR2: SGHDT, YYEEEE. Full variable domain (missing parts from reference TRBV5-6 and TRBJ2-7): DAGVTQSPTHLIKTRGQQVTLRCSPKSGHDTVSWYQQALGQGPQFIFQYYEEEERQRGNFPDRFSGHQFPNYSSELNVNALLLGDSALYLCASSHGTSGGSSYEQYFGPGTRLTVT.

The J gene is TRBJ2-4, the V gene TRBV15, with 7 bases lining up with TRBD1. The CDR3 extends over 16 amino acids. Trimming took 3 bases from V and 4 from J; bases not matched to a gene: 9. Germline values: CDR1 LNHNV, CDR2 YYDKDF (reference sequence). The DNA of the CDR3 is TGTGCCACCAGCAGCTGGGCCCGGGACAGTAAAAACATTCAGTACTTC. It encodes CATSSWARDSKNIQYF.

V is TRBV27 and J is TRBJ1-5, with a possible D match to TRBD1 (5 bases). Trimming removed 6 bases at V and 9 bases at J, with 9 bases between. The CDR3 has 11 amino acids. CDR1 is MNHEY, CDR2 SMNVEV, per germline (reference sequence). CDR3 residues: CASRGDGPQHF. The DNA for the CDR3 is TGTGCCAGCAGAGGGGATGGGCCCCAGCATTTT.

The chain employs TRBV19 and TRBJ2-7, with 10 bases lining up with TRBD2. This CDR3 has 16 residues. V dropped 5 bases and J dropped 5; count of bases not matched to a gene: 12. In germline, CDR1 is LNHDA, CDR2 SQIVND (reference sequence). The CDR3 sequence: CASSLAGEGMGNEQYF. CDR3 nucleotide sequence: TGTGCCAGTAGTCTAGCGGGAGAAGGGATGGGGAACGAGCAGTACTTC.

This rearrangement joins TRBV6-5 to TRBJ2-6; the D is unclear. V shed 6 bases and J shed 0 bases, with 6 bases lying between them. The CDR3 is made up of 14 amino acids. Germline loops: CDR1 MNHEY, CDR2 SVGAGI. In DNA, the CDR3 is TGTGCCAGCAGCCCTTACTCTGGGGCCAACGTCCTGACTTTC. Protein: CASSPYSGANVLTF.

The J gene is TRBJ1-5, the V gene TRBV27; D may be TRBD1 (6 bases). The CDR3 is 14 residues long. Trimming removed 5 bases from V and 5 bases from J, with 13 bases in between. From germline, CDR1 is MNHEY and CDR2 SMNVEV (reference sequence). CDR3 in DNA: TGTGCCAGCAGTAGTAGGGGGGACCATCAGCCCCAGCATTTT. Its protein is CASSSRGDHQPQHF.

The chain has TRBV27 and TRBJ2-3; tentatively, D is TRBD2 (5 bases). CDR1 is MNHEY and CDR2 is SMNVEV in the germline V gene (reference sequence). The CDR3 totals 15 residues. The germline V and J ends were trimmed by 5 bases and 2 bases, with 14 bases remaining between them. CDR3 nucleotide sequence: TGTGCCAGCAGTCCCCTAGACTATCCCACAGATACGCAGTATTTT. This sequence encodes CASSPLDYPTDTQYF.

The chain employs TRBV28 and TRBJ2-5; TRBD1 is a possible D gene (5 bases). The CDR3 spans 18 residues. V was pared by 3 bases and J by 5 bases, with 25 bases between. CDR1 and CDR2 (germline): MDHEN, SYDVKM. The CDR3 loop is CASSLVRQTTDPLETQYF. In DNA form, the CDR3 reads TGTGCCAGCAGTTTGGTGAGACAAACGACAGACCCTCTGGAGACCCAGTACTTC.

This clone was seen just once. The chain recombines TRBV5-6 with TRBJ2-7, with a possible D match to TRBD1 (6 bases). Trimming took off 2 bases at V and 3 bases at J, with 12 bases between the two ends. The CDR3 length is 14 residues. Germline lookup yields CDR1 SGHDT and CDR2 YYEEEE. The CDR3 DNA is TGTGCCAGCAGCTTAGATCAGGGGATCTACGAGCAGTACTTC. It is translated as CASSLDQGIYEQYF.

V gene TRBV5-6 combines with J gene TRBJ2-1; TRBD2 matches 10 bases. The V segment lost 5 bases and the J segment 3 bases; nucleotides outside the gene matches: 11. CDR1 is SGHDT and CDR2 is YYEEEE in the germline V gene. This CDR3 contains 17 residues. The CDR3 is CASSFGGLAGVYNEQFF. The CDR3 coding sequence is TGTGCCAGCAGTTTCGGAGGCCTAGCGGGGGTCTACAATGAGCAGTTCTTC.

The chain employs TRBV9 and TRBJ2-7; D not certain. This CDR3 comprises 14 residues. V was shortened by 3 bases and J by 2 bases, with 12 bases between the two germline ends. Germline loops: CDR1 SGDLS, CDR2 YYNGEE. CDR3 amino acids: CASSEAAGPYEQYF. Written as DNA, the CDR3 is TGTGCCAGCAGCGAGGCAGCCGGCCCCTACGAGCAGTACTTC.